This TCR beta chain was found in a study of blood T cell repertoires in COVID-19. Profiling relied on immunoSEQ multiplex PCR, and the TCRdb table lists in-frame clones only, not all of them. Counted here are roughly 160,000 clones, about 80% occurring once; the ten biggest clones make up around 17%. The receptor comes from a woman aged 70 to 79 in a cohort exposed to, infected with or recovered from COVID-19 (not recorded which). The material sequenced was PBMCs or T cells enriched from blood (not recorded which).

The CDR3 bases are TGTGCCAGCAGTTTAGAGGGTAATCGCTACGAGCAGTACTTC. Translating it yields CASSLEGNRYEQYF. The chain recombines TRBV28 with TRBJ2-7; D possibly corresponds to TRBD2 (5 bases). Germline loops: CDR1 MDHEN, CDR2 SYDVKM. The CDR3 loop spans 14 amino acids. V lost 2 bases and J 3 bases, leaving 11 bases between the germline ends.